This entry features one T cell receptor (beta chain) sequence. TCRdb re-analysed the RT-PCR reads in MiXCR, keeping a single row per CDR3 protein. The sample comprises around 90,000 distinct CDR3 sequences, around 46% of which are singletons, and 50% to 75% rests with the top ten. The germline gives CDR1 SNHLY, CDR2 FYNNEI. The trim removed 7 bases at V and 3 bases at J, leaving 1 base unmatched. This CDR3 is 12 amino acids long. This entry is derived from a study of patients and donors after allogeneic stem cell transplantation. V is TRBV2 and J is TRBJ1-1; TRBD1 matches at 8 bases. This clonotype was obtained from a human donor who was either an allogeneic HSCT recipient or a stem cell or donor lymphocyte infusion donor (not recorded which). It is not recorded whose cells these are; they may come from a transplant donor. The source material was blood, either unsorted or a sorted T cell fraction (not recorded which). CDR3 nucleotide sequence: TGTGCCAGCAAGGGACAGGACACTGAAGCTTTCTTT. It specifies CASKGQDTEAFF. Variable domain in full (rest from reference TRBV2 and TRBJ1-1): EPEVTQTPSHQVTQMGQEVILRCVPISNHLYFYWYRQILGQKVEFLVSFYNNEISEKSEIFDDQFSVERPDGSNFTLKIRSTKLEDSAMYFCASKGQDTEAFFGQGTRLTVV.